Below, 30 T cell receptor beta chains from the same sample are listed, as sequenced in a study of PD-L1 blockade in urothelial cancer (dated by TCRdb to about 2017). Libraries came from the immunoSEQ multiplex PCR assay. The table comes from immuneACCESS by way of TCRdb, which keeps in-frame sequences with V and J called. Part of the clones is missing from these tables; in studies checked, under half for an unresolved V gene and the rest for unknown reasons. The sample records tens of thousands of clones, 84% of which are singletons. The ten biggest clones cover approximately 4.7% of the sample. This specimen was PBMCs, taken around atezolizumab (anti-PD-L1) treatment. The receptor source for this set is a man in his 70s with urothelial cancer.

The chain is built from TRBV18 and TRBJ2-2, with no clear D. Germline CDR1 is KGHSH and CDR2 is LQKENI. This CDR3 has 13 residues. V was pared by 2 bases and J by 5 bases, with 6 bases between. CDR3 sequence reads: CASSPEATGELFF. CDR3 DNA sequence: TGTGCCAGCTCACCAGAGGCGACCGGGGAGCTGTTTTTT.

The genes are TRBV5-1 and TRBJ1-4; D perhaps matches TRBD1 (5 bases). V lost 1 base and J 7 bases, leaving 14 bases between the germline ends. Germline assignment: CDR1 SGHRS and CDR2 YFSETQ. This CDR3 has 15 amino acids. The DNA of the CDR3 is TGCGCCAGCAGCTTGCAAGGGGTGGAGAGTGAAAAACTGTTTTTT. Translation: CASSLQGVESEKLFF.

The chain carries TRBV18 and TRBJ2-7; TRBD1 is a possible D gene (6 bases). The germline V and J ends were trimmed by 4 bases and 0 bases, with 10 bases remaining between them. Germline V lookup: CDR1 KGHSH, CDR2 LQKENI. The CDR3 totals 14 residues. CDR3 nucleotides: TGTGCCAGCTCACAAAGACAGGTCTCCTACGAGCAGTACTTC. It yields the protein CASSQRQVSYEQYF.

Here the CDR3 DNA reads TGTGCCAGTACCCTGGCAGGGATCAATCAGCCCCAGCATTTT. This encodes CASTLAGINQPQHF. The chain has TRBV19 and TRBJ1-5; perhaps TRBD1 as D (5 bases). Trimming removed 7 bases at V and 3 bases at J, with 13 bases between. CDR3 size: 14 residues. Germline CDR1 LNHDA, CDR2 SQIVND (reference sequence).

The chain is built from TRBV5-1 and TRBJ2-7, with TRBD2 identical over 8 bases. Germline V gene sequence: CDR1 SGHRS, CDR2 YFSETQ. There are 15 residues in the CDR3. V was pared by 3 bases and J by 3 bases, with 8 bases of the junction left unmatched. CDR3 sequence: CASSWASGRSYEQYF. The CDR3 DNA sequence: TGCGCCAGCAGCTGGGCGAGCGGGAGAAGCTACGAGCAGTACTTC. The variable domain in full, with the rest retrieved from reference TRBV5-1 and TRBJ2-7, is KAGVTQTPRYLIKTRGQQVTLSCSPISGHRSVSWYQQTPGQGLQFLFEYFSETQRNKGNFPGRFSGRQFSNSRSEMNVSTLELGDSALYLCASSWASGRSYEQYFGPGTRLTVT.

The genes are TRBV5-8 and TRBJ2-7; TRBD1 aligns across 12 bases. Per germline, CDR1 SGHTS and CDR2 YDEGEE. Trimming took 5 bases from V and 6 from J; bases not matched to a gene: 6. This CDR3 is 14 amino acids long. The CDR3 coding sequence is TGTGCCAGCAGACCCGGGACAGGGGGCGGCGAGCAGTACTTC. Translating gives CASRPGTGGGEQYF.

This chain links TRBV27 with TRBJ2-3; 11 bases are a match to TRBD2. The length of the CDR3 is 15 residues. After removal of 3 bases from V and 4 bases from J, the junction contained 3 bases not matched to a gene. From germline, CDR1 is MNHEY and CDR2 SMNVEV (reference sequence). CDR3 coding DNA: TGTGCCAGCAGTTTCCTAGCGGGAGGCGCAGATACGCAGTATTTT. It specifies CASSFLAGGADTQYF.

The V call is TRBV9, the J call TRBJ2-1; TRBD1 is a possible D gene (7 bases). The ends were cut back, 0 bases at V and 3 bases at J, with 13 bases in the middle. The CDR3 runs 16 residues. Germline V lookup: CDR1 SGDLS, CDR2 YYNGEE. The CDR3 reads CASSVAPRGDYNEQFF. The CDR3 DNA reads TGTGCCAGCAGCGTAGCCCCCAGGGGGGACTACAATGAGCAGTTCTTC.

The chain is built from TRBV28 and TRBJ2-5, with 10 bases lining up with TRBD2. The J segment lost 6 bases and the V segment lost 5 bases, leaving 6 bases of the junction unmatched. Germline lookup yields CDR1 MDHEN and CDR2 SYDVKM. The CDR3 totals 14 residues. The CDR3 sequence is CASSLAGVVKTQYF. The DNA of the CDR3 is TGTGCCAGCAGTCTAGCGGGAGTGGTGAAGACCCAGTACTTC.

This sequence joins TRBV9 and TRBJ2-1; a weak D match, TRBD2 (6 bases). The CDR3 consists of 14 residues. Trimming took off 3 bases at V and 6 bases at J, with 13 bases between the two ends. Germline V lookup: CDR1 SGDLS, CDR2 YYNGEE. CDR3 region: CASSEYRDSNEQFF. The DNA for the CDR3 is TGTGCCAGCAGCGAATACCGGGACTCCAATGAGCAGTTCTTC. Based on the CDR3 plus reference TRBV9 and TRBJ2-1, the full variable domain is DSGVTQTPKHLITATGQRVTLRCSPRSGDLSVYWYQQSLDQGLQFLIQYYNGEERAKGNILERFSAQQFPDLHSELNLSSLELGDSALYFCASSEYRDSNEQFFGPGTRLTVL.

The CDR3 here is CASSLIPGLGTGELFF. CDR3 nucleotides: TGTGCCAGCAGCCTAATTCCGGGACTCGGCACCGGGGAGCTGTTTTTT. This chain connects TRBV14 to TRBJ2-2, with a weak D call TRBD2 (6 bases). Germline CDR1 reads SGHDN; CDR2 reads FVKESK. The V end was cut by 4 bases, the J end by 4 bases, with 16 bases between. This CDR3 comprises 16 residues.

The chain employs TRBV4-1 and TRBJ2-7; 10 nucleotides line up with TRBD2. In germline, CDR1 is MGHRA, CDR2 YSYEKL. V was pared by 3 bases and J by 3 bases, with 5 bases of the junction left unmatched. This CDR3 region has 15 residues. CDR3 in DNA: TGCGCCAGCAGCCAGGAAGGACTAGCGGACTACGAGCAGTACTTC. Amino acid sequence: CASSQEGLADYEQYF.

The genes are TRBV23-1 and TRBJ2-2; D might be TRBD1 (6 bases). TRBV23-1 is sorted into the ORF group, with uncertain function. The CDR3 sequence is 17 residues long. With 2 bases removed from V and 7 bases from J, the gap between germline ends came to 20 bases. CDR3 bases: TGCGCCAGCAGTCAAGCTCGCAGGGGCCTAAAGGGCGGGGAGCTGTTTTTT. Translation gives CASSQARRGLKGGELFF.

The chain has TRBV10-3 and TRBJ2-1, with TRBD1 matching over 10 bases. The CDR3 length is 14 residues. The germline V gene encodes CDR1 ENHRY and CDR2 SYGVKD. The V and J ends lost 11 bases and 4 bases, in that order; junction bases with no gene match: 8. The DNA of the CDR3 is TGTGCCTCGAGGGGACAGGGGACGTACAATGAGCAGTTCTTC. Translated: CASRGQGTYNEQFF.

The V call is TRBV7-9, the J call TRBJ2-1; 7 bases align to TRBD1. The junction had 13 bases not matched to a gene; V was cut back by 5 bases and J by 6 bases. Per the germline V gene, CDR1 is SEHNR and CDR2 is FQNEAQ (reference sequence). The length of the CDR3 is 16 residues. The CDR3 DNA is TGTGCCAGCAGCGAGACCACAGGGGCCCGGGGCAATGAGCAGTTCTTC. Amino acids: CASSETTGARGNEQFF.

The CDR3 region has the DNA TGTGCCAGCAGATTAGATAAACGCAGGGGGCGGGGGTATGGCTACACCTTC. As protein: CASRLDKRRGRGYGYTF. The chain employs TRBV25-1 and TRBJ1-2; 8 positions agree with TRBD1. Germline CDR1 and CDR2: MGHDK and SYGVNS. Trimming removed 6 bases from V and 5 bases from J; junction bases left unmatched: 17. The CDR3 runs to 17 residues.

The rearrangement uses TRBV7-6 and TRBJ2-2; 8 bases match TRBD2. J gave up 4 bases and V 0 bases, and 7 bases lay outside the gene matches. This CDR3 is 17 amino acids long. Germline CDR1 is SGHVS and CDR2 is FNYEAQ. CDR3 sequence: CASSLAPGGRVTGELFF. Here the CDR3 DNA reads TGTGCCAGCAGCTTAGCCCCGGGGGGGCGGGTCACCGGGGAGCTGTTTTTT.

This clone was seen a handful of times. V usage is TRBV5-1 and J usage is TRBJ2-7; maybe TRBD1 (7 bases). Trimming shortened V by 0 bases and J by 0 bases, and 13 bases separated the two germline ends. Germline V gene data show CDR1 as SGHRS and CDR2 as YFSETQ. This CDR3 is built from 16 residues. The DNA for the CDR3 is TGCGCCAGCAGCTTGGCCGGGACAGCGGGCTCCTACGAGCAGTACTTC. It is translated as CASSLAGTAGSYEQYF.

This rearrangement joins TRBV2 to TRBJ1-1; the D gene is possibly TRBD1 (5 bases). CDR3 length: 13 amino acids. Germline values: CDR1 SNHLY, CDR2 FYNNEI. V was shortened by 5 bases and J by 10 bases, with 17 bases between the two germline ends. The CDR3 spells CASSFQQESPAFF. Here the CDR3 DNA reads TGTGCCAGCAGTTTTCAACAGGAGAGCCCAGCTTTCTTT.

This chain uses TRBV7-9 with TRBJ2-5; the D gene is possibly TRBD1 (6 bases). The CDR3 contains 15 residues. The V end was cut by 3 bases, the J end by 4 bases, with 15 bases between. Germline V lookup: CDR1 SEHNR, CDR2 FQNEAQ (reference sequence). The CDR3 sequence is CASSFPHRVGETQYF. DNA for the CDR3: TGTGCCAGCAGCTTCCCCCACAGGGTAGGAGAGACCCAGTACTTC.

The chain combines TRBV27 with TRBJ2-1; 7 nucleotides align to TRBD2. V was pared by 4 bases and J by 4 bases, with 10 bases of the junction left unmatched. Germline CDR1 is MNHEY and CDR2 is SMNVEV (reference sequence). The CDR3 spans 16 residues. The CDR3 spells CASSSERLAGYNEQFF. Here the CDR3 DNA reads TGTGCCAGCAGTTCCGAGAGACTAGCCGGGTACAATGAGCAGTTCTTC.

V gene TRBV4-1 combines with J gene TRBJ1-5; no definite D call. This CDR3 is 15 amino acids long. Looked up from germline, CDR1 is MGHRA and CDR2 is YSYEKL. V was cut by 1 base and J by 4 bases, with 11 bases left in between. This CDR3 reads CASSQVGPGNQPQHF. The CDR3 DNA follows: TGCGCCAGCAGCCAAGTTGGGCCTGGGAATCAGCCCCAGCATTTT.

The chain is built from TRBV27 and TRBJ1-1; D call uncertain. V was pared by 5 bases and J by 4 bases, with 20 bases between. There are 16 residues in the CDR3. The germline gives CDR1 MNHEY, CDR2 SMNVEV (reference sequence). This chain's CDR3 is CASSVGQGGLPTEAFF. The CDR3 DNA reads as TGTGCCAGCAGTGTTGGGCAAGGAGGGTTGCCCACTGAAGCTTTCTTT.

The chain joins TRBV2 to TRBJ2-7, with 7 bases matching TRBD2. V gave up 3 bases and J gave up 3 bases; unmatched junction bases: 8. CDR3 size: 15 residues. Germline V CDR1 and CDR2: SNHLY, FYNNEI. CDR3 sequence reads: CASSDGRSEGYEQYF. Here the CDR3 DNA reads TGTGCCAGCAGTGACGGGAGGTCTGAAGGCTACGAGCAGTACTTC.

This chain uses TRBV18 with TRBJ2-7; a weak D match, TRBD2 (6 bases). The germline V gene encodes CDR1 KGHSH and CDR2 LQKENI. Trimming took 0 bases from V and 3 from J, leaving 12 bases between them. The CDR3 sequence is 15 residues long. CDR3: CASSPPSGGGYEQYF. The DNA of the CDR3 is TGTGCCAGCTCACCACCGTCTGGGGGAGGCTACGAGCAGTACTTC.

The chain has TRBV9 and TRBJ1-4; no clear D. Germline CDR1 SGDLS, CDR2 YYNGEE. The CDR3 contains 15 residues. V shed 3 bases and J shed 1 base, with 10 bases lying between them. The CDR3 nucleotides read TGTGCCAGCAGCGCCATGGGAGGAACTAATGAAAAACTGTTTTTT. It codes for CASSAMGGTNEKLFF.

CDR3 coding DNA: TGCGCCAGCAGCCAAGATCGCGCGGGGTCTGGGGCCAACGTCCTGACTTTC. This encodes CASSQDRAGSGANVLTF. This chain links TRBV4-1 with TRBJ2-6, with a tentative D call TRBD2 (6 bases). With 0 bases removed from V and 1 base from J, the gap between germline ends came to 10 bases. This CDR3 is built from 17 residues. Looked up from germline, CDR1 is MGHRA and CDR2 is YSYEKL.

The V call is TRBV6-1, the J call TRBJ1-5; a possible D gene is TRBD1 (6 bases). Trimming left V 5 bases short and J 5 bases short, with 13 bases between. The germline V gene has CDR1 MNHNS and CDR2 SASEGT. This CDR3 comprises 14 residues. The CDR3 nucleotides are TGTGCCAGCAGTCTCGGGGGGCGGTATCAGCCCCAGCATTTT. Translation gives CASSLGGRYQPQHF.

In DNA, the CDR3 is TGTGCCAGCAGTTTGGACAGGAACACTGAAGCTTTCTTT. This gives the protein CASSLDRNTEAFF. J is TRBJ1-1 and V is TRBV7-3; D might be TRBD1 (6 bases). The CDR3 is 13 amino acids. Looked up from germline, CDR1 is SGHTA and CDR2 is FQGTGA. Trimming left V 6 bases short and J 1 base short, with 9 bases between.

V gene TRBV6-5 combines with J gene TRBJ2-7; weak D call: TRBD2 (6 bases). This CDR3 spans 15 amino acids. The germline V and J ends were trimmed by 6 bases and 6 bases, with 21 bases remaining between them. Germline CDR1 and CDR2: MNHEY and SVGAGI. DNA for the CDR3: TGTGCCAGCAGAACCCCCGGGACTCGCAGCGGCGAGCAGTACTTC. Translating gives CASRTPGTRSGEQYF.